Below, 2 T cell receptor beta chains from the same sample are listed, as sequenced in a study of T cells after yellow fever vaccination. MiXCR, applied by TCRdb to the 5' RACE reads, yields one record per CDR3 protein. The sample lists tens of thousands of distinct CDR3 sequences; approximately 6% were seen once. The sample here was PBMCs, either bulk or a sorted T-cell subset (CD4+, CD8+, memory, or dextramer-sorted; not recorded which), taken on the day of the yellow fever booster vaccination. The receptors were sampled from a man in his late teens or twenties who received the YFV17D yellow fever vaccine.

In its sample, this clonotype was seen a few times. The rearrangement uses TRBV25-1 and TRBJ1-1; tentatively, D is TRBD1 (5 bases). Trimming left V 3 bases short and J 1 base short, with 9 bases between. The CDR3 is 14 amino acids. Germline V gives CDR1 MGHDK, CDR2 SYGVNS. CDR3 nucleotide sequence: TGTGCCAGCAGTGATATGGGGGAGAACACTGAAGCTTTCTTT. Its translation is CASSDMGENTEAFF.

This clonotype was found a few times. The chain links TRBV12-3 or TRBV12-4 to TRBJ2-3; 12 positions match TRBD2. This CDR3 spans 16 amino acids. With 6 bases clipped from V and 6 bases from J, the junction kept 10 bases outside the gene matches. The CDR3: CASSSGLAGPLDTQYF. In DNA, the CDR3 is TGTGCCAGCAGCTCCGGACTAGCGGGGCCCTTGGATACGCAGTATTTT.